These 15 T cell receptor beta chains were sequenced from one sample in a study of blood T cell repertoires in COVID-19. The method was immunoSEQ multiplex PCR; TCRdb's version includes in-frame clones alone and lacks a portion of them. The data contain 250,000 to 350,000 clones, around 90% of them singletons. Sequenced input: peripheral blood. These receptors were collected from a young man with active or convalescent COVID-19.

The chain is built from TRBV7-3 and TRBJ2-6, with no clear D. The V end was cut by 3 bases, the J end by 0 bases, with 3 bases between. Germline loops: CDR1 SGHTA, CDR2 FQGTGA. There are 14 residues in the CDR3. The CDR3 here is CASSLSSGANVLTF. CDR3 coding DNA: TGTGCCAGCAGCTTGAGCTCTGGGGCCAACGTCCTGACTTTC.

The V and J genes are TRBV7-6 and TRBJ2-3; D not resolved. Trimming removed 3 bases at V and 5 bases at J, with 6 bases between. Germline CDR1 and CDR2: SGHVS and FNYEAQ. This CDR3 has 12 residues. This CDR3 is CASSFLKDTQYF. In DNA form, the CDR3 reads TGTGCCAGCAGCTTCCTTAAAGATACGCAGTATTTT.

This sequence joins TRBV9 and TRBJ1-6; D remains ambiguous. This CDR3 is 16 amino acids long. The V end lost 0 bases, the J end lost 0 bases, and 7 bases lay between the germline ends. Germline loops: CDR1 SGDLS, CDR2 YYNGEE. Here the CDR3 reads CASSVGWSSYNSPLHF. The CDR3 bases are TGTGCCAGCAGCGTAGGGTGGAGCTCCTATAATTCACCCCTCCACTTT.

The rearrangement links TRBV7-2 to TRBJ1-5; D unresolved. Germline V gives CDR1 SGHTA, CDR2 FQGNSA. The CDR3 is made up of 16 amino acids. Trimming stripped 1 base from V and 2 bases from J, with 12 bases between. The CDR3 DNA reads TGTGCCAGCAGCTTAGGAGGGAATTTCGGCAATCAGCCCCAGCATTTT. Protein product: CASSLGGNFGNQPQHF.

The J gene is TRBJ2-2, the V gene TRBV10-1; D not certain. CDR1 WNHNN and CDR2 SYGVQD come from the germline V gene (reference sequence). The CDR3 contains 16 residues. Trimming shortened V by 6 bases and J by 7 bases, and 21 bases separated the two germline ends. In DNA, the CDR3 is TGCGCCAGCAGCCCAATAACCCTAGGCGAACTCGGGGAGCTGTTTTTT. Translating gives CASSPITLGELGELFF.

This sequence joins TRBV19 and TRBJ1-5; D perhaps matches TRBD1 (6 bases). V shed 3 bases and J shed 3 bases, with 12 bases lying between them. The CDR3 is 15 residues long. From germline, CDR1 is LNHDA and CDR2 SQIVND (reference sequence). In DNA form, the CDR3 reads TGTGCCAGTAGTATCTGGACAGTACTCAATCAGCCCCAGCATTTT. Translating it yields CASSIWTVLNQPQHF.

This clone appeared a few times. CDR3 nucleotides: TGTGCCAGCCTCGCTCGGGACAGGGGGTCTGGAAACACCATATATTTT. As protein: CASLARDRGSGNTIYF. The chain joins TRBV2 to TRBJ1-3; 11 bases match TRBD1. V trimming: 8 bases; J trimming: 1 base; junction bases outside the gene matches: 7. CDR3 size: 16 residues. CDR1 and CDR2 (germline): SNHLY, FYNNEI.

V usage is TRBV19 and J usage is TRBJ1-4; a possible D gene is TRBD1 (5 bases). Germline CDR1 reads LNHDA; CDR2 reads SQIVND (reference sequence). The V and J ends lost 2 bases and 3 bases respectively, with 10 bases between them. The CDR3 sequence is 15 residues long. CDR3: CASSIKTAPNEKLFF. The DNA for the CDR3 is TGTGCCAGTAGTATAAAGACAGCGCCTAATGAAAAACTGTTTTTT.

The table lists this clone with a count of one. The chain combines TRBV12-5 with TRBJ1-1, with 9 bases matching TRBD1. The CDR3 covers 14 residues. CDR1 and CDR2 (germline): LGHNT, FRNRAP. Trimming at V came to 6 bases and at J to 5 bases, leaving 7 bases not matched to a gene. The CDR3 spells CASGMTGGETEAFF. The DNA of the CDR3 is TGTGCTAGTGGCATGACAGGGGGGGAGACTGAAGCTTTCTTT.

V is TRBV12-5 and J is TRBJ1-2, with D possibly matching TRBD1 (6 bases). Trimming left V 11 bases short and J 8 bases short, with 18 bases between. The length of the CDR3 is 12 residues. Germline loops: CDR1 LGHNT, CDR2 FRNRAP. The CDR3 reads CAGTTQGVGYTF. CDR3 coding DNA: TGTGCTGGCACAACACAGGGTGTGGGCTACACCTTC.

The chain combines TRBV5-5 with TRBJ1-2; 7 bases are shared with TRBD1. V trimming: 0 bases; J trimming: 4 bases; junction bases outside the gene matches: 3. The CDR3 is made up of 14 amino acids. Looked up from germline, CDR1 is SGHKS and CDR2 is YYEKEE (reference sequence). CDR3 nucleotides: TGTGCCAGCAGCTTGGGACAGGGACCCTATGGCTACACCTTC. It yields the protein CASSLGQGPYGYTF.

This clone occurred once. Its ends do not fully match the called genes, so a read error is possible. The chain recombines TRBV12-3 or TRBV12-4 with TRBJ2-1; possibly TRBD2 for D (6 bases). This CDR3 has 11 amino acids. The CDR3 nucleotides read TGTGCCAGCAGTGTAGCCGGGAGGCAGTTCTTC. Translation: CASSVAGRQFF.

This clone has just a few counts. At the DNA level, this CDR3 is encoded by other sequences in the same sample as well. V and J are TRBV6-2 or TRBV6-3 and TRBJ2-1, with 7 nucleotides matching TRBD2. CDR1 MNHEY and CDR2 SVGEGT come from the germline V gene. This CDR3 has 14 amino acids. The J segment lost 0 bases and the V segment lost 5 bases, leaving 1 base of the junction unmatched. The CDR3: CASSGGSSYNEQFF. The CDR3 DNA sequence: TGTGCCAGCAGTGGCGGGAGCTCCTACAATGAGCAGTTCTTC.

This chain links TRBV5-1 with TRBJ1-1; D remains unclear. CDR1 and CDR2 from the germline V gene are SGHRS and YFSETQ. Trimming took 1 base from V and 6 from J, leaving 7 bases between them. The CDR3 spans 12 residues. CDR3 protein: CASSLRDSEAFF. The CDR3 DNA is TGCGCCAGCAGCTTGCGCGACTCTGAAGCTTTCTTT.

The rearrangement links TRBV23-1 to TRBJ1-1, with D possibly TRBD1 on 6 matching bases. TRBV23-1 is annotated as an ORF whose role is uncertain. Trimming removed 3 bases from V and 8 bases from J, with 22 bases in between. This CDR3 comprises 16 residues. The CDR3 is CASSQSQARGSSEAFF. The CDR3 DNA sequence: TGCGCCAGCAGTCAGAGTCAGGCCAGGGGTTCCTCAGAAGCTTTCTTT.